This T cell receptor beta chain was profiled in a study of shared clonotypes between healthy human individuals. Study in general: Three plates were used per donor for CD4 naive, three for CD4 memory, two for CD8 naive and one for CD8 memory. General study findings and limits: It was expected that sequencing depth would affect clonotype sharing among donors.

As for this clone: No antigen is known for it.

Sorted-subset replicate PCRs used 150 to 200 ng of genomic DNA. This amount corresponded to 30,000 to 35,000 T cell genomes. Profiling relied on immunoSEQ multiplex PCR, and the TCRdb table lists in-frame clones only, not all of them. Here the sample spans 300,000 or so clones, around 74% being singletons. Sequencing was performed on memory CD4+ T cells sorted from blood. Indicated subset: CD45RA-negative fraction. The clonotype was recovered from a man aged 25 to 45 in good health.

CDR3 sequence reads: CASSTTSGSEAVQETQYF. The CDR3 DNA reads as TGTGCCAGTAGTACGACTAGCGGGAGTGAGGCGGTCCAAGAGACCCAGTACTTC. This chain joins TRBV19 and TRBJ2-5, with 12 bases that match TRBD2. The J segment lost 1 base and the V segment lost 4 bases, leaving 10 bases of the junction unmatched. The CDR3 covers 18 residues. Germline V gene sequence: CDR1 LNHDA, CDR2 SQIVND (reference sequence).